This T cell receptor (beta chain) was captured in a study of beta chain features in type 1 diabetes. Study details: In age, gender and cell yields, patients were similar to healthy donors.

The CDR3 sequence is 15 residues long. Trimming cost V 1 base and J 5 bases, with 15 bases left between them. CDR1 is SGHDN and CDR2 is FVKESK in the germline V gene. General observations from the study: Compared with healthy donors, patients appeared to share more similar naive, central memory and regulatory TCRB repertoires.

Of the isolated RNA, all was reverse transcribed, and so the sequenced material was expressed TCRB transcripts. Naive, central memory and regulatory T cell samples yielded around 3.5 million reads on average. Generated by immunoSEQ multiplex PCR, the TCRdb table keeps only in-frame clones and is missing some. The sample lists under 450,000 clones, roughly 16% occurring once. The sample holds a few counts of this clone. The antigen is undetermined. The sample was naive CD4+ T cells from blood. This chain connects TRBV14 to TRBJ2-7, with D possibly being TRBD2 (6 bases). This receptor was obtained from a woman aged 18-29 years in good health. The CDR3 nucleotides read TGTGCCAGCAGCCAAGGGATAGCGGTAACTAACGAGCAGTACTTC. Translating it yields CASSQGIAVTNEQYF.